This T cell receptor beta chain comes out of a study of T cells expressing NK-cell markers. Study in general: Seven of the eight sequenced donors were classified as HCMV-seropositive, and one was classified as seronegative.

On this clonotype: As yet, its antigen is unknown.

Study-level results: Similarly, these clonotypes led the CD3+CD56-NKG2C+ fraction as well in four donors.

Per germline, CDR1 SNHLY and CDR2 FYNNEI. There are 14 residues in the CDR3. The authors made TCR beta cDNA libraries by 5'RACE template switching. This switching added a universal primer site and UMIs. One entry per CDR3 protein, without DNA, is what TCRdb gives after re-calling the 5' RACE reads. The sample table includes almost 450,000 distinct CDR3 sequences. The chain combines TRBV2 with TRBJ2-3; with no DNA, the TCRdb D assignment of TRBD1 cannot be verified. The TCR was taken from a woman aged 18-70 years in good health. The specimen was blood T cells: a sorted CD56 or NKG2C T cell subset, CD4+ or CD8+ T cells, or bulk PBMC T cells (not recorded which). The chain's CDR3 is CASSEWGSTDTQYF. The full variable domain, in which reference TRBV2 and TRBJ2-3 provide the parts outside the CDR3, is EPEVTQTPSHQVTQMGQEVILRCVPISNHLYFYWYRQILGQKVEFLVSFYNNEISEKSEIFDDQFSVERPDGSNFTLKIRSTKLEDSAMYFCASSEWGSTDTQYFGPGTRLTVL.